Each of the 20 T cell receptor beta chains below was sequenced from the same sample in a study of shared clonotypes between healthy human individuals. CD45RO-negative, CCR7-positively selected cells formed the naive CD8 fraction, excluding terminally differentiated effector memory CD45RA+ cells. Method: immunoSEQ multiplex PCR; TCRdb's copy keeps in-frame clones and lacks some. The repertoire holds about 2 million clones, less than 95% seen once, with 1.2% in the top ten. Material: naive CD8+ T cells sorted from blood. The receptor set was obtained from a man younger than 30 in good health.

The chain links TRBV15 to TRBJ1-1; 9 nucleotides line up with TRBD1. Germline V gene sequence: CDR1 LNHNV, CDR2 YYDKDF (reference sequence). With 4 bases clipped from V and 5 bases from J, the junction kept 5 bases outside the gene matches. The CDR3 has 14 residues. The CDR3 sequence is CATSTTGGITEAFF. Written as DNA, the CDR3 is TGTGCCACCAGCACCACAGGGGGCATTACTGAAGCTTTCTTT.

The chain couples TRBV27 to TRBJ2-7; D remains unclear. There are 8 residues in the CDR3. V was clipped by 8 bases and J by 8 bases, with 4 bases between them. The germline CDR1 and CDR2 sequences are MNHEY and SMNVEV (reference sequence). CDR3 coding DNA: TGTGCCAGCTCAAAGCAGTACTTC. The encoded protein is CASSKQYF.

This chain uses TRBV30 with TRBJ2-1; D might be TRBD1 (6 bases). Germline CDR1 and CDR2: GTSNPN and SVGIG (reference sequence). V gave up 2 bases and J gave up 6 bases, with 20 bases separating them. The CDR3 totals 16 residues. The CDR3 DNA sequence: TGTGCCTGGAGTAGCCCCAGAGGGACACAAGGCAATGAGCAGTTCTTC. This sequence encodes CAWSSPRGTQGNEQFF.

The V call is TRBV19, the J call TRBJ1-1; D is undetermined. CDR1 and CDR2 from the germline V gene are LNHDA and SQIVND (reference sequence). Trimming cost V 6 bases and J 6 bases, with 8 bases left between them. The CDR3 has 11 residues. CDR3 residues: CASSSVAEAFF. The DNA for the CDR3 is TGTGCCAGTAGCTCGGTGGCTGAAGCTTTCTTT.

CDR3 in amino acids: CASSLVVSTGELFF. In DNA form, the CDR3 reads TGTGCCAGCAGCTTAGTGGTTTCGACCGGGGAGCTGTTTTTT. This chain uses TRBV11-2 with TRBJ2-2, with D unclear. V lost 1 base and J 5 bases, leaving 8 bases between the germline ends. Germline V CDR1 and CDR2: SGHAT, FQNNGV. This CDR3 is 14 amino acids long. The variable domain in full, completed from reference TRBV11-2 and TRBJ2-2, reads EAGVAQSPRYKIIEKRQSVAFWCNPISGHATLYWYQQILGQGPKLLIQFQNNGVVDDSQLPKDRFSAERLKGVDSTLKIQPAKLEDSAVYLCASSLVVSTGELFFGEGSRLTVL.

The V call is TRBV10-3, the J call TRBJ2-2, with 8 bases identical to TRBD2. CDR1 is ENHRY, CDR2 SYGVKD, per germline. Trimming took 6 bases from V and 0 from J; bases not matched to a gene: 6. The CDR3 length is 16 residues. The chain's CDR3 is CAISPATSANTGELFF. CDR3 bases: TGTGCCATCAGCCCAGCGACTAGCGCGAACACCGGGGAGCTGTTTTTT.

This sequence joins TRBV7-9 and TRBJ2-5; 8 bases match TRBD2. CDR1 and CDR2 from the germline V gene are SEHNR and FQNEAQ (reference sequence). V lost 6 bases to trimming and J lost 5 bases; unmatched junction nucleotides: 20. The CDR3 covers 18 residues. The CDR3 DNA reads TGTGCCAGCAGTTTTAGAGACGCAGCGGGAGAGTTAGGGGAGACCCAGTACTTC. As protein: CASSFRDAAGELGETQYF.

As DNA, the CDR3 is TGTGCCAGCAGTGAGGTAGTTCTGGGTCCAGATACGCAGTATTTT. This encodes CASSEVVLGPDTQYF. This chain connects TRBV6-1 to TRBJ2-3; unclear D gene. Trimming shortened V by 3 bases and J by 4 bases, and 14 bases separated the two germline ends. The CDR3 loop spans 15 amino acids. Germline V gene data show CDR1 as MNHNS and CDR2 as SASEGT.

The V call is TRBV7-6, the J call TRBJ2-5; 11 nucleotides match TRBD2. The CDR3 runs to 15 residues. CDR1 and CDR2 from the germline V gene are SGHVS and FNYEAQ. Germline trimming cut 6 bases from V and 3 bases from J; bases unmatched to any gene: 6. CDR3 nucleotides: TGTGCCAGCAGTCGGGGACTAGCGGTGAAAGAGACCCAGTACTTC. Its translation: CASSRGLAVKETQYF.

The chain recombines TRBV11-2 with TRBJ2-7; no clear D gene. Germline lookup yields CDR1 SGHAT and CDR2 FQNNGV. The CDR3 runs 11 residues. The V gene lost 2 bases and the J gene lost 5 bases, with 4 bases spanning the gap. The CDR3: CASSLIHEQYF. The CDR3 nucleotides read TGTGCCAGCAGCTTAATACACGAGCAGTACTTC.

This CDR3 is CASSTGQGPNEQYF. CDR3 DNA: TGTGCCAGCAGTACAGGACAGGGACCTAACGAGCAGTACTTC. This chain uses TRBV7-2 with TRBJ2-7, with 8 bases fitting TRBD1. After removal of 6 bases from V and 5 bases from J, the junction contained 9 bases not matched to a gene. This CDR3 is 14 amino acids long. CDR1 and CDR2 (germline): SGHTA, FQGNSA.

The chain joins TRBV27 to TRBJ2-3; 8 bases match TRBD2. The CDR3 is 15 residues long. Germline assignment: CDR1 MNHEY and CDR2 SMNVEV (reference sequence). After removal of 3 bases from V and 2 bases from J, the junction contained 4 bases not matched to a gene. The CDR3: CASSFAGGVTDTQYF. The CDR3, as DNA: TGTGCCAGCAGTTTCGCGGGAGGCGTCACAGATACGCAGTATTTT.

The chain combines TRBV7-2 with TRBJ1-6, with D perhaps TRBD1 (6 bases). The germline V gene has CDR1 SGHTA and CDR2 FQGNSA. V lost 5 bases and J lost 6, with 11 bases in between. This CDR3 has 14 amino acids. The CDR3 sequence is CASSPGQFNSPLHF. CDR3 coding DNA: TGTGCCAGCAGCCCCGGACAGTTTAATTCACCCCTCCACTTT.

The chain combines TRBV12-1 with TRBJ2-7; TRBD2 was called by the table and not checked on the DNA. TRBV12-1 is assigned pseudogene status. The CDR3 runs 9 residues. The CDR3 reads CASRVGQYF. The CDR3 bases are TGTGCCAGCAGGGTCGGGCAGTACTTC.

The V gene is TRBV27, the J gene TRBJ2-1; the D is unclear. V was cut by 0 bases and J by 7 bases, with 10 bases left in between. Germline-derived CDR1 and CDR2 are MNHEY and SMNVEV (reference sequence). This CDR3 is built from 14 residues. Here the CDR3 reads CASSLSGKPNEQFF. The CDR3 DNA reads as TGTGCCAGCAGTTTATCTGGCAAACCAAATGAGCAGTTCTTC.

The chain carries TRBV30 and TRBJ2-7; a possible D gene is TRBD1 (5 bases). V shed 4 bases and J shed 3 bases, with 10 bases lying between them. CDR3 size: 12 residues. CDR1 GTSNPN and CDR2 SVGIG come from the germline V gene (reference sequence). Written as DNA, the CDR3 is TGTGCCTGGACCACAGGCGTCTACGAGCAGTACTTC. It encodes CAWTTGVYEQYF.

V usage is TRBV5-4 and J usage is TRBJ2-2; TRBD1 matches 8 bases. Germline CDR1 SGHNT, CDR2 YYREEE (reference sequence). The CDR3 is 15 amino acids. J gave up 6 bases and V 2 bases, and 6 bases lay outside the gene matches. CDR3 residues: CASSFDWTGPGELFF. As DNA, the CDR3 is TGTGCCAGCAGCTTCGACTGGACAGGGCCCGGGGAGCTGTTTTTT.

A remark on this clone: Other DNA variants within this sample encode the same CDR3. The gene calls are TRBV6-5 and TRBJ2-1, with a possible D match to TRBD1 (5 bases). The V end was cut by 3 bases, the J end by 4 bases, with 7 bases between. The CDR3 length is 13 residues. Germline V gene sequence: CDR1 MNHEY, CDR2 SVGAGI. The DNA for the CDR3 is TGTGCCAGCAGTTATGGGGCGTACAATGAGCAGTTCTTC. It codes for CASSYGAYNEQFF.

This rearrangement joins TRBV13 to TRBJ2-2, with no clear D. CDR3 size: 13 residues. Germline V gives CDR1 PRHDT, CDR2 FYEKMQ (reference sequence). Trimming pared 4 bases from V and 5 bases from J, leaving 8 bases between. The CDR3 DNA follows: TGTGCCAGCAGCTCCACCCGTACCGGGGAGCTGTTTTTT. This translates into CASSSTRTGELFF.

The chain recombines TRBV29-1 with TRBJ2-7; tentatively, D is TRBD2 (5 bases). V lost 6 bases and J lost 0, with 12 bases in between. Germline CDR1 is SQVTM and CDR2 is ANQGSEA. The CDR3 runs to 13 residues. DNA of the CDR3: TGCAGCGTGGTACCCGGGATCTCCTACGAGCAGTACTTC. This sequence encodes CSVVPGISYEQYF.